This TCR beta chain was documented in a study of tissue T cells after allogeneic stem cell transplantation. Concerning this clone: Its antigen is not known. Genes here carry mouse names. Sequencing ends 1 residue short of the CDR3 end; the germline J gene provides the rest.

Study observations and caveats: In patients and mice, blood and spleen missed much of tissue repertoire.

Germline assignment: CDR1 SNHLY and CDR2 FYNGKV (reference sequence). CDR3 size: 15 residues. Trimming took 2 bases from V and 4 from J; bases not matched to a gene: 3. As to time point: mouse harvest day 7 after allogeneic transplant. Tail vein injection delivered 10^7 T-cell-depleted bone marrow cells and 10^6 splenic CD5+ T cells. Sequencing of TCRbeta CDR3 at survey depth gave sequences and template counts. Profiling relied on immunoSEQ multiplex PCR, and the TCRdb table lists in-frame clones only, not all of them. Of about 8,700 clones in the sample, less than 55% were seen once. This chain links TRBV3 with TRBJ2-1; 9 positions match TRBD2. Source material: skin. This TCR was recovered from a female BALB/c mouse given C57BL/6 T cells with graft-versus-host disease after an allogeneic hematopoietic cell transplant. The covered CDR3 bases are TGTGCCAGCAGCTTAACCTGGGGGGGTTATGCTGAGCAGTTC. It is translated as CASSLTWGGYAEQF. The entire CDR3 protein is CASSLTWGGYAEQFF.